A selection of T cell receptor beta chains follows, all from one sample in a study of T cells in Graves' hyperthyroidism and ophthalmopathy. TCRdb called the multiplex PCR reads again in MiXCR, with one record for every CDR3 protein. Among some 400,000 distinct CDR3 sequences listed, roughly 12% were seen once. The sequencing input was blood. The receptors were gathered from a man aged 25 to 40 with Graves' hyperthyroidism that later progressed to Graves' ophthalmopathy. CDR3s leave out the opening cysteine and the closing phenylalanine or tryptophan. The D gene is left open where the match is weak.

D gene	V gene	J gene	CDR3 protein
.	TRBV6-4	TRBJ1-1	ASRARSNTEAF
.	TRBV7-9	TRBJ2-1	ASSSGTSSSYNEQF
TRBD1	TRBV25-1	TRBJ2-2	ASSVDRSNLLTGELF
.	TRBV3-1	TRBJ1-1	ASSQTGNTEAF
.	TRBV28	TRBJ1-1	ASSLYYGAF
TRBD2	TRBV7-9	TRBJ2-1	ASSSPTGTSGANEQF
.	TRBV11-2	TRBJ2-3	ASRSGGGDTQY
.	TRBV2	TRBJ1-5	ASSDRGRSNQPQH
TRBD1	TRBV30	TRBJ1-5	AWSGQGGQPQH
.	TRBV12-3/TRBV12-4	TRBJ2-7	ASSLGFVLDSYEQY
.	TRBV30	TRBJ2-7	AWSVDSSYEQY
.	TRBV29-1	TRBJ1-1	SAPGGSGTMNTEAF
.	TRBV10-2	TRBJ1-5	ASRMDGNQPQH
TRBD1	TRBV28	TRBJ1-4	ASTLGTGRWKKLF
TRBD2	TRBV12-3/TRBV12-4	TRBJ2-7	ASRLAGGHHEQY
TRBD1	TRBV6-1	TRBJ1-1	ASSQYRGSGAF
.	TRBV4-1	TRBJ2-5	ASSPPPGLQGGQETQY
TRBD1	TRBV2	TRBJ2-7	ASSEAPGQGANEQY
.	TRBV10-2	TRBJ2-3	ASRRWRFGDTQY
.	TRBV5-6	TRBJ1-5	ASSLSHGQPQH
.	TRBV2	TRBJ2-3	ASSENGYTQY
.	TRBV29-1	TRBJ1-2	SVEGDYYGYT
.	TRBV9	TRBJ1-1	ASRIPQWGGNTEAF
TRBD1	TRBV4-1	TRBJ1-6	ASSHDRVTSDNSPLH
TRBD2	TRBV7-3	TRBJ2-1	ASGKAGGQNEQF
.	TRBV3-1	TRBJ1-2	ASSQDEGHYGYT
TRBD2	TRBV6-1	TRBJ2-1	ASRTGLAGGPRLDEQF
.	TRBV20-1	TRBJ1-4	SARVEELPYPSNEKLF
.	TRBV28	TRBJ1-1	ASSWSARRSTEAF
TRBD1	TRBV6-1	TRBJ2-3	ASSEAWTGGDTQY
TRBD1	TRBV28	TRBJ1-5	ASSFWGDRGRSGNQPQH
TRBD1	TRBV6-1	TRBJ1-5	ASRPAGTGDNQPQH
TRBD2	TRBV11-2	TRBJ2-3	ASSFAVAGEVGLTQY
.	TRBV10-3	TRBJ1-2	AISESARRGYT
.	TRBV19	TRBJ2-7	ASSTLQGGAYEQY
TRBD2	TRBV27	TRBJ2-1	ASSLSAGTTYNEQF
.	TRBV5-6	TRBJ2-7	ASSLGQVYYEQY
.	TRBV24-1	TRBJ2-7	ATSPGNSHEQY
.	TRBV6-5	TRBJ2-7	ASSYRAYEQY
TRBD2	TRBV7-9	TRBJ2-5	ASSPRSGGSTKTQY